A selection of T cell receptor beta chains follows, all from one sample in a study of blood T cells in healthy people across ages. One entry per CDR3 protein, called by TCRdb with MiXCR from the 5' RACE reads. The sample shows around 1,000,000 distinct CDR3 sequences, 20% to 25% of them seen only once. Separately, the same data were catalogued under a study of T cells of mothers and their children.

What was sequenced was blood. The receptors originated from a girl aged 2 to 9 in good health. Each CDR3 is given without its conserved first and last residue.

TRBJ1-4	TRBV10-2	ASSPGQGGGEKLF
TRBJ1-1	TRBV18	ASSPRGTGNTEAF
TRBJ2-7	TRBV27	ASIDLRSYEQY
TRBJ1-4	TRBV28	ASKNPGPPNEKLF
TRBJ2-1	TRBV28	ASSSRLAGGSYNEQF
TRBJ2-5	TRBV5-1	ASSLWTGVQETQY
TRBJ1-6	TRBV6-1	ASSGGQTASYNSPLH
TRBJ2-1	TRBV10-3	AISGGRLSSYNEQF
TRBJ2-3	TRBV20-1	SARNTRSSTDTQY
TRBJ1-2	TRBV29-1	SVVTGLKTNYGYT
TRBJ2-1	TRBV24-1	AVSGNDEQF
TRBJ2-2	TRBV20-1	SAIAGNTGELF
TRBJ1-6	TRBV6-5	ASSYSTGGGNSPLH
TRBJ2-5	TRBV20-1	SALGGAIQRGETQY
TRBJ1-2	TRBV12-3/TRBV12-4	ASSYLVDYGYT
NA	TRBV6-6	ASTSYSGMSNEQF
TRBJ2-7	TRBV29-1	SVPAGAVSYEQY
NA	TRBV11-2	ASSSTGGEQF
TRBJ2-7	TRBV7-8	ASSPLKASEVSYEQY
TRBJ2-3	TRBV7-3	ASSLNVFTDTQY
TRBJ1-5	TRBV28	AAEGRNPFNQH
NA	TRBV5-1	ASSPRWTSGKHEQF
TRBJ2-3	TRBV29-1	SVLSGRTDTQY
TRBJ2-3	TRBV7-2	ASRSRGPSGSTDTQY
TRBJ2-7	TRBV9	ASSVASSGSTYEQY
TRBJ1-2	TRBV6-6	ASSPGQHYGYT
TRBJ2-7	TRBV20-1	SARSSSPSYEQY
TRBJ2-1	TRBV20-1	SSVGDPDYLVEQF
TRBJ2-5	TRBV4-1	ASSHGYQETQY
TRBJ2-5	TRBV27	ASSLLYGKETQY
TRBJ1-1	TRBV4-3	ASSQDWPSISEAF
TRBJ2-5	TRBV25-1	ASRLGGRETQY
TRBJ2-1	TRBV20-1	SARGPSGNYNEQF
TRBJ1-1	TRBV2	ASSVQQALEAF
NA	TRBV12-3/TRBV12-4	ASSIQGGEETQY
TRBJ2-7	TRBV6-5	ASSYRGQDPYEQY
TRBJ1-2	TRBV29-1	SAFLQGGYT
TRBJ2-3	TRBV29-1	SVSGTGESSTDTQY
TRBJ2-1	TRBV7-9	ASSPPRGQDYNEQF
NA	TRBV11-1	ASSSVRDRGLEQY
TRBJ1-6	TRBV10-3	AISEDGFQRPLH
TRBJ1-4	TRBV10-3	AIRPGLRDEKLF
TRBJ2-3	TRBV7-9	ASSLDPRSPPPDTQY
TRBJ2-1	TRBV7-9	ASSLGRGRHNEQF
TRBJ2-1	TRBV2	ASTEDYWYEQF
TRBJ2-3	TRBV4-1	ASRAGDVKDTQY
TRBJ1-1	TRBV29-1	SVRGMMNTEAF
TRBJ2-5	TRBV29-1	SVDRGEVTQY
TRBJ2-6	TRBV12-3/TRBV12-4	ASSFWGSGANVLT
TRBJ1-1	TRBV6-4	ASSDTRQGPNTEAF